The clone carrying this T cell receptor beta chain was picked up a small number of times. Antigen unknown. These data come from a study of Ad26.COV2.S vaccination and SARS-CoV-2 variants. Study as a whole: The study gave Ad26.COV2.S intramuscularly, once or twice 56 days apart. Overall study findings and caveats: Substantial response breadth was reportedly seen for spike-specific CD8+ and CD4+ T cells after vaccination.

As to treatment: about 20 received Ad26.COV2.S at low or high dose, single or two shots; about 5 received placebo; per-sample allocation not given. Specimen acquisition occurred on day 63 following the initial vaccine or placebo injection. Sequenced by immunoSEQ multiplex PCR; TCRdb stores in-frame clones only, minus some. The sample contains roughly 350,000 clones, about 88% of which appear only once. CDR3 length: 16 amino acids. In germline, CDR1 is SGHKS, CDR2 YYEKEE (reference sequence). The ends were cut back, 0 bases at V and 3 bases at J, with 15 bases in the middle. The source of this sequence is a person between 18 and 65 years old who received the Ad26.COV2.S COVID-19 vaccine or a placebo. This sample comprised peripheral blood, obtained in a trial of Ad26.COV2.S vaccine versus placebo. The V and J genes are TRBV5-5 and TRBJ1-2; TRBD1 might be the D (5 bases). The CDR3 loop is CASSLAPGTTDYGYTF. The DNA for the CDR3 is TGTGCCAGCAGCTTGGCCCCAGGGACCACTGACTATGGCTACACCTTC.